This TCR beta chain was found in a study of T cells in Graves' hyperthyroidism and ophthalmopathy (dated by TCRdb to about 2019). Notes on the research overall: Peripheral blood was sampled at the time of initial diagnosis, prior to any treatment. The 100 discovery patients were divided at random into training and test sets in a 7:3 ratio. After blood sampling, hyperthyroidism patients were treated with methimazole at a starting dose of 30 mg daily, and ophthalmopathy patients were treated with high-dose intravenous methylprednisolone. Thyroid tissue and blood T-cell repertoires from about six Graves' hyperthyroidism patients were also compared in the study. Prospective prediction of ophthalmopathy was tested in an independent validation cohort of 18 to 20 hyperthyroidism patients and around 16 patients who later progressed to ophthalmopathy. To identify distinguishing TCR V-J signatures, a discovery cohort of 90 to 100 patients was used, comprising 43 with Graves' ophthalmopathy and 55 to 65 with stable Graves' hyperthyroidism. The paper reports TCR Vbeta CDR3 sequencing of more than 120 peripheral blood samples: over 40 ophthalmopathy, under 80 hyperthyroidism and around 17 progressor patients. The investigation overall reported the following: In cross-validation, a model built on a 13 V-J signature told ophthalmopathy apart from stable hyperthyroidism with 87.88% sensitivity and approximately 81% specificity, and in testing the same model reached 80%/75%. Sample size was not statistically predetermined, and investigators were not blinded to group allocation. In validation, the model predicted progression to ophthalmopathy with around 71% sensitivity and about 73% specificity, a median of 6.5 months before onset. Most expanded thyroid clonotypes (frequency above 0.001) were also detected in blood, suggesting blood repertoires may reflect thyroid immune responses.

The CDR3 goes from the cysteine to the phenylalanine over 14 residues. The kept DNA is CDR3 alone, 42 bases in frame from the first base. Per the germline V gene, SGHAT is the CDR1 and FQNNGV is the CDR2. Trimming at the junction amounts to 5 bases on V and 2 bases on J, and the germline ends lie 13 bases apart. A patient counted as having stable Graves' hyperthyroidism if no progression to ophthalmopathy occurred over 18 months of follow-up. Hyperthyroidism patients were newly diagnosed, with disease duration under 2 months, and aged 18 to 65 years. Exclusion was applied to patients with uncontrolled infections, other autoimmune diseases, pregnancy or lactation. Diagnoses were established on the basis of clinical symptoms, serum thyroxine and TRAb, thyroid ultrasound, and orbital computed tomography. PBMCs were separated from 10 ml of fresh peripheral blood using Ficoll-Paque density gradient centrifugation. Total RNA was extracted using Trizol reagent, and RNA quality was assessed on an Agilent 2100 Bioanalyzer.

Many counts were recorded for this clonotype. Its binding antigen is unknown. The record has no base qualities; no much larger clone is one base away. The TCR beta CDR3 regions were amplified from RNA transcripts. The first round of RT-PCR for the TCR CDR3 was performed with the HTBI primer set and the Qiagen OneStep RT-PCR kit. The libraries were constructed in a second round of multiplex PCR and then size-selected and purified. Libraries were sequenced paired-end with 100 bp reads on an Illumina HiSeq2000. On the study's bioinformatics: Raw data were processed with SOAPnuke, discarding reads with adapters, uncalled bases, mean Phred below 15, or no exact constant-primer or identifier match. High-quality paired reads were merged with COPE v1.2.5, and unique nucleotide sequences were defined as clonotypes. Clonotypes were aligned to IMGT TRBV, TRBD and TRBJ reference segments using MiTCR v1.1. The analysis was restricted to V-J combinations with a frequency above 0.0001, which together covered 99% to 99.2% of the repertoires. The TCS score was defined as the ratio of F50 (clonal expansion) to E x V (chaos), calculated using BLOSUM62-based TCRdist between CDR3 peptides within each V-J. Welch's t-statistics and random forest reduced around 510 V-J features to about 12, which were used in a naive Bayes classifier (R e1071). TCRdb reanalyzed the raw reads on its own, using fastp at Q25 for trimming and MiXCR for clone calling, and kept in-frame beta chains. Identical CDR3 protein sequences are pooled into one entry, listed with their most common genes and DNA. The V and J calls come from TCRdb's annotation, not from the publication. The sample contains hundreds of thousands of distinct CDR3 sequences, 15% to 20% of them found a single time. The biggest ten clones account for approximately 4% of the sample.

The V gene is TRBV11-2 and the J gene is TRBJ2-7; the D gene assignment is perhaps TRBD1 or TRBD2, with each matching 5 bases. The origin of this receptor is a woman aged 18-30 years with Graves' hyperthyroidism. Sequenced sample: blood. CDR3 sequence: CASSGGRRPYEQYF. The DNA reads TGTGCCAGCAGCGGGGGACGGAGACCCTACGAGCAGTACTTC.